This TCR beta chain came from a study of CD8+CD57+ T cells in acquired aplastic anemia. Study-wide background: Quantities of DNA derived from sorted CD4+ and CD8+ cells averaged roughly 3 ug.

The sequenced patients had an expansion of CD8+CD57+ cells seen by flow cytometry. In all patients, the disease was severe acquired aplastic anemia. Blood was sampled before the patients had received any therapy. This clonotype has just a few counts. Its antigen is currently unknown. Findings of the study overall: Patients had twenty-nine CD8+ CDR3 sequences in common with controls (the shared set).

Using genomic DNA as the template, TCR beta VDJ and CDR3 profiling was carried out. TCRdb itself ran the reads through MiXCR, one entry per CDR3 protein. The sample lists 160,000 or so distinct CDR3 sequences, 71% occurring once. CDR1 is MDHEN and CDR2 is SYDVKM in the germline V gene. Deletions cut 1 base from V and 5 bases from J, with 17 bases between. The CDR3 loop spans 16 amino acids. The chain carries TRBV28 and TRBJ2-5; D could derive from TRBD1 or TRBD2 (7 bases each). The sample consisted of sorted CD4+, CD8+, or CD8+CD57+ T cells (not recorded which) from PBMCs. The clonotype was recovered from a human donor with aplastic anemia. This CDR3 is CASSLFRAGGAETQYF. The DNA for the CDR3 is TGTGCCAGCAGTTTATTCAGGGCAGGGGGGGCCGAGACCCAGTACTTC. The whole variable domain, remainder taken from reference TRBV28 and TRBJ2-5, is DVKVTQSSRYLVKRTGEKVFLECVQDMDHENMFWYRQDPGLGLRLIYFSYDVKMKEKGDIPEGYSVSREKKERFSLILESASTNQTSMYLCASSLFRAGGAETQYFGPGTRLLVL.